The 26 T cell receptor beta chains in this list originate from one sample, sequenced in a study of blood T cell repertoires in COVID-19. Clones were read by immunoSEQ multiplex PCR, and TCRdb kept only the in-frame ones, dropping some. The profile shows about 280,000 clones, 70% to 90% of them singletons. The sample comprised PBMCs or T cells enriched from blood (not recorded which). The receptors shown here come from a woman aged 35 to 49 who had recovered from COVID-19.

This chain links TRBV18 with TRBJ2-1; the match to TRBD2 covers 13 bases. The CDR3 runs to 17 residues. Germline loops: CDR1 KGHSH, CDR2 LQKENI. The V and J ends lost 0 bases and 12 bases, in that order; junction bases with no gene match: 11. In DNA form, the CDR3 reads TGTGCCAGCTCACCACCCGAAGGGACTAGCGGGATCTTTGGGCAGTTCTTC. Translated: CASSPPEGTSGIFGQFF. Full variable domain (missing parts from reference TRBV18 and TRBJ2-1): NAGVMQNPRHLVRRRGQEARLRCSPMKGHSHVYWYRQLPEEGLKFMVYLQKENIIDESGMPKERFSAEFPKEGPSILRIQQVVRGDSAAYFCASSPPEGTSGIFGQFFGPGTRLTVL.

The chain has TRBV4-1 and TRBJ2-2, with 11 bases fitting TRBD1. From germline, CDR1 is MGHRA and CDR2 YSYEKL. The CDR3 sequence is 17 residues long. V was clipped by 4 bases and J by 2 bases; unmatched bases: 6. CDR3 DNA sequence: TGCGCCAGCAGCCGGTCAGGGACAGGGGGAAACACCGGGGAGCTGTTTTTT. Its protein is CASSRSGTGGNTGELFF.

The chain combines TRBV28 with TRBJ2-5; 7 nucleotides match TRBD1. CDR3 size: 14 residues. The germline V gene encodes CDR1 MDHEN and CDR2 SYDVKM. Unmatched junction bases numbered 8, after V lost 5 bases and J lost 5 bases. The CDR3 DNA sequence: TGTGCCAGCAGTCCCCGACAGGGACGGGAGACCCAGTACTTC. This encodes CASSPRQGRETQYF.

J is TRBJ1-2 and V is TRBV24-1, with D perhaps matching TRBD1 (6 bases). The CDR3 totals 12 residues. V lost 4 bases and J 5 bases, leaving 7 bases between the germline ends. The germline CDR1 and CDR2 sequences are KGHDR and SFDVKD. The CDR3 region is CATSDQGYGYTF. The CDR3 DNA reads TGTGCCACCAGTGACCAGGGGTATGGCTACACCTTC.

The V and J genes are TRBV28 and TRBJ2-7; 7 bases are shared with TRBD2. The CDR3 is 13 residues long. V was clipped by 6 bases and J by 1 base; unmatched bases: 3. The germline V gene encodes CDR1 MDHEN and CDR2 SYDVKM. The CDR3 coding sequence is TGTGCCAGCAGAACCGGGAGGTCCTACGAGCAGTACTTC. This codes for CASRTGRSYEQYF.

This CDR3 is CASSFPTPPRENEQFF. CDR3 nucleotide sequence: TGTGCCAGCAGCTTCCCGACCCCCCCCCGGGAAAATGAGCAGTTCTTC. This chain connects TRBV5-8 to TRBJ2-1; perhaps TRBD2 as D (5 bases). The CDR3 runs 16 residues. Germline lookup yields CDR1 SGHTS and CDR2 YDEGEE. Between the trimmed V and J ends, which lost 2 bases and 7 bases, there was a span of 19 bases.

As DNA, the CDR3 is TGTGCCAGCAGTGGAGCCGGGGGGGGATACAATGAGCAGTTCTTC. It encodes CASSGAGGGYNEQFF. The chain couples TRBV25-1 to TRBJ2-1; 8 bases fit TRBD2. The J segment lost 4 bases and the V segment lost 4 bases, leaving 6 bases of the junction unmatched. This CDR3 has 15 amino acids. Germline lookup yields CDR1 MGHDK and CDR2 SYGVNS.

This rearrangement joins TRBV28 to TRBJ1-4; the match to TRBD1 covers 7 bases. Looked up from germline, CDR1 is MDHEN and CDR2 is SYDVKM. The CDR3 extends over 16 amino acids. Losses at the gene ends were 5 bases for V and 3 bases for J; bases not matched to a gene: 9. The CDR3 here is CASSGPGTASNEKLFF. The CDR3 coding sequence is TGTGCCAGCAGTGGCCCCGGGACAGCCTCTAATGAAAAACTGTTTTTT. The whole variable domain, filled in from reference TRBV28 and TRBJ1-4, reads DVKVTQSSRYLVKRTGEKVFLECVQDMDHENMFWYRQDPGLGLRLIYFSYDVKMKEKGDIPEGYSVSREKKERFSLILESASTNQTSMYLCASSGPGTASNEKLFFGSGTQLSVL.

This chain uses TRBV28 with TRBJ1-5; weak D call: TRBD1 (6 bases). The CDR3 is 15 residues long. Germline-derived CDR1 and CDR2 are MDHEN and SYDVKM. The V end was cut by 6 bases, the J end by 4 bases, with 16 bases between. The CDR3 sequence is CASSPGTSTNQPQHF. The CDR3 DNA reads as TGTGCCAGCAGCCCCGGGACATCCACTAATCAGCCCCAGCATTTT.

The chain employs TRBV6-2 or TRBV6-3 and TRBJ2-5, with 10 bases lining up with TRBD2. Germline V gives CDR1 MNHEY, CDR2 SVGEGT. The CDR3 length is 14 residues. V shed 2 bases, J shed 5 bases, and the junction held 2 bases outside the gene matches. This CDR3 reads CASSYSGREETQYF. Written as DNA, the CDR3 is TGTGCCAGCAGTTACAGCGGGAGGGAGGAGACCCAGTACTTC.

The gene calls are TRBV29-1 and TRBJ2-2, with 9 nucleotides matching TRBD1. The CDR3 is 14 amino acids. V gave up 7 bases and J gave up 4 bases; unmatched junction bases: 7. CDR1 is SQVTM and CDR2 is ANQGSEA in the germline V gene. The CDR3 coding sequence is TGCAGCGCCGCGGGACAGGGCGGCACCGGGGAGCTGTTTTTT. Translation: CSAAGQGGTGELFF.

The gene calls are TRBV28 and TRBJ1-3; D is unclear. V was shortened by 3 bases and J by 4 bases, with 7 bases between the two germline ends. Germline CDR1 MDHEN, CDR2 SYDVKM. The CDR3 sequence is 13 residues long. CDR3 sequence: CASSFILGNTIYF. The CDR3 DNA reads TGTGCCAGCAGTTTTATATTAGGAAACACCATATATTTT.

The CDR3 DNA reads TGTGCCTGGAGTTCTTATGAGCAGTTCTTC. The encoded protein is CAWSSYEQFF. V gene TRBV30 combines with J gene TRBJ2-1; D call uncertain. Germline-derived CDR1 and CDR2 are GTSNPN and SVGIG (reference sequence). The CDR3 covers 10 residues. Trimming shortened V by 2 bases and J by 8 bases, and 4 bases separated the two germline ends.

The chain couples TRBV5-4 to TRBJ1-4; 7 positions agree with TRBD1. The CDR3 is 16 residues long. The V gene end was trimmed by 4 bases and the J gene end by 8 bases; junction bases not matched to a gene: 14. Germline loops: CDR1 SGHNT, CDR2 YYREEE (reference sequence). CDR3 nucleotide sequence: TGTGCCAGCAGCCCCGGGGGAGACAGGGTCGGCGAAAAACTGTTTTTT. This encodes CASSPGGDRVGEKLFF.

The chain's CDR3 is CASSPPGTGIYGYTF. CDR3 nucleotides: TGTGCCAGCTCACCACCCGGGACAGGGATCTATGGCTACACCTTC. The rearrangement links TRBV18 to TRBJ1-2, with TRBD1 matching 9 bases. V shed 0 bases, J shed 4 bases, and the junction held 3 bases outside the gene matches. This CDR3 has 15 residues. Germline CDR1 and CDR2: KGHSH and LQKENI. The whole variable domain, remainder taken from reference TRBV18 and TRBJ1-2, is NAGVMQNPRHLVRRRGQEARLRCSPMKGHSHVYWYRQLPEEGLKFMVYLQKENIIDESGMPKERFSAEFPKEGPSILRIQQVVRGDSAAYFCASSPPGTGIYGYTFGSGTRLTVV.

The V and J genes are TRBV19 and TRBJ1-2, with 7 bases lining up with TRBD1. The CDR3 loop spans 11 amino acids. After removal of 10 bases from V and 8 bases from J, the junction contained 7 bases not matched to a gene. CDR1 is LNHDA, CDR2 SQIVND, per germline (reference sequence). The CDR3 loop is CAKLDRRGYTF. In nucleotides, the CDR3 is TGTGCCAAGCTGGACAGGAGGGGCTACACCTTC.

CDR3 loop: CASSPQRTGLNTEAFF. CDR3 DNA sequence: TGTGCCAGCAGCCCCCAGCGGACAGGGTTGAACACTGAAGCTTTCTTT. The gene calls are TRBV2 and TRBJ1-1, with 8 bases lining up with TRBD1. CDR3 length: 16 amino acids. After removal of 6 bases from V and 0 bases from J, the junction contained 9 bases not matched to a gene. Germline V gene lookup returns CDR1 SNHLY and CDR2 FYNNEI.

This clone was recorded once. V gene TRBV10-2 combines with J gene TRBJ2-3; no reliable D call. V shed 2 bases and J shed 0 bases, with 12 bases lying between them. Germline V gives CDR1 WSHSY, CDR2 SAAADI. The CDR3 runs to 16 residues. The CDR3 loop is CASSEGEALSTDTQYF. CDR3 nucleotide sequence: TGCGCCAGCAGTGAGGGCGAAGCGCTAAGCACAGATACGCAGTATTTT.

The chain links TRBV10-3 to TRBJ2-6, with a possible D match to TRBD2 (6 bases). The V end was cut by 7 bases, the J end by 0 bases, with 13 bases between. CDR1 is ENHRY, CDR2 SYGVKD, per germline. The CDR3 totals 16 residues. The CDR3 nucleotides are TGTGCCATCAACGGGGGAGACATCTCTGGGGCCAACGTCCTGACTTTC. Translating it yields CAINGGDISGANVLTF.

The chain links TRBV7-2 to TRBJ2-1; 8 bases map to TRBD1. The trim removed 5 bases at V and 6 bases at J, leaving 9 bases unmatched. Germline V gene sequence: CDR1 SGHTA, CDR2 FQGNSA. The CDR3 has 15 amino acids. CDR3 loop: CASSPGQGWVNEQFF. In DNA form, the CDR3 reads TGTGCCAGCAGCCCAGGACAGGGATGGGTCAATGAGCAGTTCTTC.

The chain joins TRBV6-2 or TRBV6-3 to TRBJ2-1, with D maybe TRBD2 (6 bases). Trimming took 6 bases from V and 0 from J, leaving 12 bases between them. There are 15 residues in the CDR3. CDR1 MNHEY and CDR2 SVGEGT come from the germline V gene. In nucleotides, the CDR3 is TGTGCCAGCAGCACCGGGAGAGCCTCCTACAATGAGCAGTTCTTC. Its translation is CASSTGRASYNEQFF.

The V call is TRBV3-1 (or the pseudogene TRBV3-2), the J call TRBJ2-1; weak D call: TRBD1 (6 bases). V lost 0 bases and J lost 0, with 9 bases in between. This CDR3 spans 16 amino acids. Germline loops: CDR1 LGHDT, CDR2 YNNKEL (reference sequence). The DNA for the CDR3 is TGTGCCAGCAGCCAAGACAGGACAGTCTCCTACAATGAGCAGTTCTTC. It encodes CASSQDRTVSYNEQFF.

This chain joins TRBV10-3 and TRBJ2-1; the match to TRBD2 covers 7 bases. V gave up 2 bases and J gave up 9 bases; unmatched junction bases: 7. The CDR3 is 14 residues long. Germline CDR1 reads ENHRY; CDR2 reads SYGVKD. The CDR3 region has the DNA TGTGCCATCAGTGAGCCTAGGGGAGGGGTTGAGCAGTTCTTC. Amino acid sequence: CAISEPRGGVEQFF.

The chain joins TRBV28 to TRBJ1-5; weak D call: TRBD1 (5 bases). The CDR3 extends over 17 amino acids. Germline loops: CDR1 MDHEN, CDR2 SYDVKM. V was cut by 4 bases and J by 2 bases, with 18 bases left in between. CDR3: CASSSGWGRAGNQPQHF. In nucleotides, the CDR3 is TGTGCCAGCAGTTCCGGGTGGGGGAGGGCAGGCAATCAGCCCCAGCATTTT.

This chain links TRBV10-3 with TRBJ2-7; 14 bases match TRBD2. The CDR3 totals 18 residues. J gave up 1 base and V 8 bases, and 13 bases lay outside the gene matches. Germline assignment: CDR1 ENHRY and CDR2 SYGVKD. CDR3 nucleotide sequence: TGTGCCATCGCACAAACCGGGACTAGCGGGAGAGGGTCCTACGAGCAGTACTTC. It specifies CAIAQTGTSGRGSYEQYF.

The chain employs TRBV4-3 and TRBJ2-7; 7 nucleotides agree with TRBD2. J gave up 7 bases and V 0 bases, and 15 bases lay outside the gene matches. In germline, CDR1 is LGHNA, CDR2 YSLEER. This CDR3 is built from 17 residues. As DNA, the CDR3 is TGCGCCAGCAGCCAAGAGGCGTGGACTAGGGGTTCCGATGAGCAGTACTTC. This codes for CASSQEAWTRGSDEQYF.